The table lists the clone carrying this T cell receptor beta chain with many counts. The antigen is undetermined. From roughly 0.4 ug of RNA, a library with molecular barcoded alpha/delta and beta/gamma adaptors was made. TCRdb itself ran the reads through MiXCR, one entry per CDR3 protein. The repertoire holds 120,000 or so distinct CDR3 sequences, with around 13% as singletons. The CDR3 is made up of 14 amino acids. Germline V lookup: CDR1 MNHEY, CDR2 SVGAGI. The V and J ends lost 7 bases and 11 bases respectively, with 23 bases between them. The sample is drawn from a study of read filtering for tumor transcriptome and immune sequencing. For the study at large: Transcriptome libraries were built from DNase-treated RNA.

Study results and caveats: In IR-seq, single-read clonotypes were roughly 82% of clonotypes but around 3.5% of reads. The CD138-negative fraction was mixed bone marrow immune cells, not pure T cells.

The sequenced sample consisted of a population of CD138-negative cells sorted from bone marrow. The origin of this receptor is a donor at least 40 years old with multiple myeloma. This chain links TRBV6-5 with TRBJ1-1; D might be TRBD1 (5 bases). CDR3 sequence: CASKNSGQGVEAFF. The CDR3 DNA reads TGTGCCAGCAAAAACTCGGGGCAGGGCGTGGAGGCTTTCTTT.